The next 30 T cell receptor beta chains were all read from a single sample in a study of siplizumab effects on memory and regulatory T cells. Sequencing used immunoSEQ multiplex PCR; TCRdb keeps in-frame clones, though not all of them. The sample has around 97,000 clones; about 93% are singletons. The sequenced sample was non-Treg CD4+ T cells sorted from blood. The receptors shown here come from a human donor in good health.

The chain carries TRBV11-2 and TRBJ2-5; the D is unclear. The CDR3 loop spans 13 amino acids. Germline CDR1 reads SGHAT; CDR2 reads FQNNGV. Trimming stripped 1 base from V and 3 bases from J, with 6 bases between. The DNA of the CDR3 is TGTGCCAGCAGCTTAGTTCAAGAAGAGACCCAGTACTTC. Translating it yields CASSLVQEETQYF.

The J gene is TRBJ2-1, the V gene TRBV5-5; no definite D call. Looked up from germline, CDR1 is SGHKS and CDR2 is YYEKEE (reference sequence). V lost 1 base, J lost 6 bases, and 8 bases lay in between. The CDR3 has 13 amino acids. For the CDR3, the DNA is TGTGCCAGCAGCTTGCGAGCGAGCAATGAGCAGTTCTTC. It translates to CASSLRASNEQFF.

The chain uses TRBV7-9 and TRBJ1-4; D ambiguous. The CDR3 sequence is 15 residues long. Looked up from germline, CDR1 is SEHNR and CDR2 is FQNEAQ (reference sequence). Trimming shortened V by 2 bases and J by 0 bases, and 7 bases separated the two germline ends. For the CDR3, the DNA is TGTGCCAGCAGCTTAAGGCAGGCAACTAATGAAAAACTGTTTTTT. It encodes CASSLRQATNEKLFF. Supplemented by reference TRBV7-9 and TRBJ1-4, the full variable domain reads DTGVSQNPRHKITKRGQNVTFRCDPISEHNRLYWYRQTLGQGPEFLTYFQNEAQLEKSRLLSDRFSAERPKGSFSTLEIQRTEQGDSAMYLCASSLRQATNEKLFFGSGTQLSVL.

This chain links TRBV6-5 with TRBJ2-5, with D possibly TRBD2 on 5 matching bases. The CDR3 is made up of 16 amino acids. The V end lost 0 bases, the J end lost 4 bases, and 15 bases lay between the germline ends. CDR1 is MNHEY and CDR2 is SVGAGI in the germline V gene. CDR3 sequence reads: CASSYSPPGNGETQYF. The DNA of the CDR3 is TGTGCCAGCAGTTACTCTCCCCCCGGGAATGGAGAGACCCAGTACTTC.

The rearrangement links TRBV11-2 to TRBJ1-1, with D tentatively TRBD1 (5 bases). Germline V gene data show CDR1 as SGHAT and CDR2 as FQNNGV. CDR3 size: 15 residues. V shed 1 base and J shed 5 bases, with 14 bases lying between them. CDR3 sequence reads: CASSLGQGRSTEAFF. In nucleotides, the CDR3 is TGTGCCAGCAGCTTAGGCCAGGGACGTAGTACTGAAGCTTTCTTT.

The chain's CDR3 is CSATPRYEQYF. Written as DNA, the CDR3 is TGCAGTGCTACGCCTAGGTACGAGCAGTACTTC. The chain combines TRBV20-1 with TRBJ2-7; D gene uncertain. The CDR3 has 11 amino acids. CDR1 DFQATT and CDR2 SNEGSKA come from the germline V gene (reference sequence). The V end lost 4 bases, the J end lost 4 bases, and 8 bases lay between the germline ends.

CDR3 sequence reads: CAWSRPNEQFF. The DNA for the CDR3 is TGTGCCTGGAGTAGACCCAATGAGCAGTTCTTC. The V call is TRBV30, the J call TRBJ2-1, with unresolved D. Germline V gene sequence: CDR1 GTSNPN, CDR2 SVGIG (reference sequence). The CDR3 loop spans 11 amino acids. V was trimmed by 2 bases and J by 6 bases, leaving 5 bases between them.

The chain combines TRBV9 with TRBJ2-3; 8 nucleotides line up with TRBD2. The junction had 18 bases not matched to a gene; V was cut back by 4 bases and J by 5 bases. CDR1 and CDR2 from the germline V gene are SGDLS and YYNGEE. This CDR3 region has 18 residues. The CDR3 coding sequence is TGTGCCAGCAGCCCTTTCCTAGGGACGATAACTAGCGGAGATACGCAGTATTTT. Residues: CASSPFLGTITSGDTQYF.

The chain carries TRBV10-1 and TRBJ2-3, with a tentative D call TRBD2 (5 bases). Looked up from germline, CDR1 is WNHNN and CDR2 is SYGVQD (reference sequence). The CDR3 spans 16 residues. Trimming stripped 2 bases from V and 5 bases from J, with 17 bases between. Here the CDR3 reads CASSEATASRGDTQYF. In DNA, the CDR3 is TGCGCCAGCAGTGAGGCTACGGCCAGTCGGGGAGATACGCAGTATTTT.

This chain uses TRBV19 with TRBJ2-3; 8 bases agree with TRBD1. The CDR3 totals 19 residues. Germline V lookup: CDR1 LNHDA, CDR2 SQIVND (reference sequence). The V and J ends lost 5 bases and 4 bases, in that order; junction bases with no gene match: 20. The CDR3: CASSRLRGLDEERPDTQYF. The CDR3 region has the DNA TGTGCCAGTAGTCGGCTCAGGGGGCTCGACGAAGAACGCCCAGATACGCAGTATTTT. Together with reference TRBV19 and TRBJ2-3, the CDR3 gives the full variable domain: DGGITQSPKYLFRKEGQNVTLSCEQNLNHDAMYWYRQDPGQGLRLIYYSQIVNDFQKGDIAEGYSVSREKKESFPLTVTSAQKNPTAFYLCASSRLRGLDEERPDTQYFGPGTRLTVL.

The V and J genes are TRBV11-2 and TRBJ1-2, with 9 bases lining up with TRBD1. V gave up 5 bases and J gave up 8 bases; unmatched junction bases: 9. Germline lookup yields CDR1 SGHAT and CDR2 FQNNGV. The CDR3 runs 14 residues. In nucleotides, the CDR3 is TGTGCCAGCAGCGTCGTTACAGGGGGCAACGGCTACACCTTC. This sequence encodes CASSVVTGGNGYTF.

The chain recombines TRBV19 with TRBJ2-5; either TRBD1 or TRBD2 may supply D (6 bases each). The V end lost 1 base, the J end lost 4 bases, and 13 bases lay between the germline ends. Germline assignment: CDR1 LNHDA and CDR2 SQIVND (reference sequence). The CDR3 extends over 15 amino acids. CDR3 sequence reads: CASSIGGAFGETQYF. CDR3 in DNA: TGTGCCAGTAGTATAGGGGGGGCTTTTGGAGAGACCCAGTACTTC.

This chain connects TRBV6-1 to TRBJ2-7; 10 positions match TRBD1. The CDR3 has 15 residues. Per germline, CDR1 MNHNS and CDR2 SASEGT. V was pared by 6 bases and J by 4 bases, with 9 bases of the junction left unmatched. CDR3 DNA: TGTGCCAGCAGGCCCAGGACAGGGGGGAGGTACGAGCAGTACTTC. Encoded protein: CASRPRTGGRYEQYF.

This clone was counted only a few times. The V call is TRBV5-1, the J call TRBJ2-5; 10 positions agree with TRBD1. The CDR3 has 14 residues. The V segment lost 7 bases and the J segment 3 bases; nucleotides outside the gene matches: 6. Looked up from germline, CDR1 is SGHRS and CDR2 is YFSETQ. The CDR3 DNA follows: TGCGCCAGCGGACGCGGGACAGGGGAAGAGACCCAGTACTTC. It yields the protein CASGRGTGEETQYF.

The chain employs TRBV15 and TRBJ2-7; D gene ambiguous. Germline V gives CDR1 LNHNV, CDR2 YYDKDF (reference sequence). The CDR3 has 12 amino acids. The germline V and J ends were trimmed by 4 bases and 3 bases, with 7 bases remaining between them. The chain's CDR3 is CATSMLGYEQYF. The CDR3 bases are TGTGCCACCAGCATGTTGGGCTACGAGCAGTACTTC.

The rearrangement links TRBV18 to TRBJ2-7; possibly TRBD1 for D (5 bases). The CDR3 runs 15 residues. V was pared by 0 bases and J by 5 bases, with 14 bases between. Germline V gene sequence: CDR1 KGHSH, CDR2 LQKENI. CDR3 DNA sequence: TGTGCCAGCTCACCACCGACAGCCCGTGGGGACGAGCAGTACTTC. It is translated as CASSPPTARGDEQYF.

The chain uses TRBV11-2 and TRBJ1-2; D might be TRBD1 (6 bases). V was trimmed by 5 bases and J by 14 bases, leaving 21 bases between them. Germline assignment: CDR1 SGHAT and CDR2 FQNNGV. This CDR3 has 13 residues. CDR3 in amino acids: CASSEHRGAPLTF. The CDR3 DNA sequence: TGTGCCAGCAGCGAACACCGGGGGGCCCCTTTAACCTTC.

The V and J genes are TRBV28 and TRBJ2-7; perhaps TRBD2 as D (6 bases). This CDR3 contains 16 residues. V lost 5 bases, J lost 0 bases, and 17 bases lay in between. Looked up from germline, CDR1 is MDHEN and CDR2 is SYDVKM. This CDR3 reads CASSRLGTGSSYEQYF. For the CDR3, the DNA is TGTGCCAGCAGTCGACTAGGGACGGGAAGCTCCTACGAGCAGTACTTC.

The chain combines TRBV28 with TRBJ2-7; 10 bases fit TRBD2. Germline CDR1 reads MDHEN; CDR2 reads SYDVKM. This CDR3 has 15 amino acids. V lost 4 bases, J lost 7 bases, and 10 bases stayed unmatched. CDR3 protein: CASSWLAGVSWEQYF. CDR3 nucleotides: TGTGCCAGCAGTTGGCTAGCGGGAGTGAGCTGGGAGCAGTACTTC.

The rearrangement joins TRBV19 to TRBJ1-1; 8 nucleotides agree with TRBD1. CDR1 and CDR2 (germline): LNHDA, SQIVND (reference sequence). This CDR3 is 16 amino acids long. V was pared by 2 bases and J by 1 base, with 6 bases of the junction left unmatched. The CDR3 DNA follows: TGTGCCAGTAGTATAAGGGCCAGGGGGCAGAACACTGAAGCTTTCTTT. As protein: CASSIRARGQNTEAFF.

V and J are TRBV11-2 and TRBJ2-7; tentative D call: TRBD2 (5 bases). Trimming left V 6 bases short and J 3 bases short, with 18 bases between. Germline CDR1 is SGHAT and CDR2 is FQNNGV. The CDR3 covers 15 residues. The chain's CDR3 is CASRLNRGANYEQYF. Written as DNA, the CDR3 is TGTGCCAGCAGGCTTAACCGGGGTGCGAACTACGAGCAGTACTTC.

This CDR3 reads CAWRAGTENTEAFF. Here the CDR3 DNA reads TGTGCCTGGAGAGCCGGGACGGAGAACACTGAAGCTTTCTTT. The rearrangement joins TRBV30 to TRBJ1-1; D is perhaps TRBD1 (5 bases). The CDR3 totals 14 residues. The germline V gene has CDR1 GTSNPN and CDR2 SVGIG (reference sequence). V shed 3 bases and J shed 1 base, with 12 bases lying between them.

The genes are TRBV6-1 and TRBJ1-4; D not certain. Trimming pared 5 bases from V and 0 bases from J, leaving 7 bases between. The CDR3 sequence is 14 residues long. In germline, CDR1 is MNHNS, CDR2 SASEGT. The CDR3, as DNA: TGTGCCAGCAGTCCAACAACAACTAATGAAAAACTGTTTTTT. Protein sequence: CASSPTTTNEKLFF.

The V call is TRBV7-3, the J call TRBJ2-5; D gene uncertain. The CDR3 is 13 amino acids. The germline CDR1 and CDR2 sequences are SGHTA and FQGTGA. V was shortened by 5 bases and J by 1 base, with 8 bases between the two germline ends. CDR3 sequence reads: CASSPSGQETQYF. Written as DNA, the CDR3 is TGTGCCAGCAGCCCTTCCGGCCAAGAGACCCAGTACTTC.

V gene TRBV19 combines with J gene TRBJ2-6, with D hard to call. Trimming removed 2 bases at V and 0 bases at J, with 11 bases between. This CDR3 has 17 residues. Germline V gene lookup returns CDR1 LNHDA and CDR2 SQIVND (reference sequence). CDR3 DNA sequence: TGTGCCAGTAGTATATTCAGATCATACTCTGGGGCCAACGTCCTGACTTTC. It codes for CASSIFRSYSGANVLTF.

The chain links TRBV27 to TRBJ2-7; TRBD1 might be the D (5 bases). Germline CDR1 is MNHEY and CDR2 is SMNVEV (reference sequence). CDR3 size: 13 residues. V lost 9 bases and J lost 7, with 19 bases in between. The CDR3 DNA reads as TGTGCCAGTCGGGCAGGGAATAAGAGGGAGCAGTACTTC. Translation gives CASRAGNKREQYF.

The CDR3 is CASSPNRDMNTEAFF. The CDR3 DNA sequence: TGTGCCAGCTCACCTAACAGAGATATGAACACTGAAGCTTTCTTT. J is TRBJ1-1 and V is TRBV18; D not certain. Trimming left V 3 bases short and J 0 bases short, with 11 bases between. The CDR3 is 15 amino acids. Germline V lookup: CDR1 KGHSH, CDR2 LQKENI.

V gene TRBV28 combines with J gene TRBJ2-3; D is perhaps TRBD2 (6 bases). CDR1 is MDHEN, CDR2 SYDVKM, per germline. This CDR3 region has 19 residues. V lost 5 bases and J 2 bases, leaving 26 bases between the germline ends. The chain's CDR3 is CASSLTTQKGPGDTDTQYF. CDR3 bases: TGTGCCAGCAGTCTCACGACGCAAAAGGGTCCGGGGGACACAGATACGCAGTATTTT.

The DNA for the CDR3 is TGTGCCAGTGTCATGGAGTCCTACGAGCAGTACTTC. Translating it yields CASVMESYEQYF. The chain joins TRBV2 to TRBJ2-7; D gene ambiguous. The CDR3 totals 12 residues. Trimming left V 9 bases short and J 1 base short, with 10 bases between. Per the germline V gene, CDR1 is SNHLY and CDR2 is FYNNEI.

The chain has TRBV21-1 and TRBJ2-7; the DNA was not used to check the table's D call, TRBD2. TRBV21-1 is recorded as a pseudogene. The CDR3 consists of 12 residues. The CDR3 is CASSKAILLSYF. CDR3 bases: TGTGCCAGCAGCAAAGCCATCCTATTGTCGTACTTC.